These 16 T cell receptor beta chains came from one sample sequenced in a study of blood T cell repertoires in COVID-19. Profiling relied on immunoSEQ multiplex PCR, and the TCRdb table lists in-frame clones only, not all of them. The sample shows around 200,000 clones, nearly 90% of them seen only once. The source material was peripheral blood. The origin of the receptors is a man in his fifties with acute or convalescent COVID-19.

This chain links TRBV3-1 (or the pseudogene TRBV3-2) with TRBJ1-1, with 8 bases that match TRBD1. With 5 bases clipped from V and 3 bases from J, the junction kept 2 bases outside the gene matches. The CDR3 runs 13 residues. Germline V gene data show CDR1 as LGHDT and CDR2 as YNNKEL (reference sequence). The CDR3 reads CASSSQGDTEAFF. The DNA of the CDR3 is TGTGCCAGCAGCTCACAGGGGGACACTGAAGCTTTCTTT.

The chain is built from TRBV21-1 and TRBJ1-5; the D call of TRBD1 is as the table states it, not checked on the DNA. TRBV21-1 counts as a pseudogene. The CDR3 loop spans 18 amino acids. CDR3 loop: CASSRRQGYSDSNQPQHF. The CDR3 bases are TGTGCCAGCAGCCGACGACAGGGCTATTCGGATAGCAATCAGCCCCAGCATTTT.

About this clone: Other DNA sequences in the sample encode the same CDR3. The rearrangement links TRBV7-2 to TRBJ1-2, with 10 bases that match TRBD1. The CDR3 consists of 15 residues. Unmatched junction bases numbered 11, after V lost 5 bases and J lost 8 bases. The germline gives CDR1 SGHTA, CDR2 FQGNSA. CDR3 nucleotides: TGTGCCAGCAGCCTATCGCGACAGGGGGCTGGGGGCTACACCTTC. Translated: CASSLSRQGAGGYTF.

This sequence joins TRBV2 and TRBJ2-5, with 10 bases that match TRBD2. Per the germline V gene, CDR1 is SNHLY and CDR2 is FYNNEI. The CDR3 totals 15 residues. V trimming: 6 bases; J trimming: 4 bases; junction bases outside the gene matches: 8. CDR3 sequence reads: CASRSSGGVGETQYF. The CDR3 bases are TGTGCCAGCAGATCTAGCGGGGGAGTCGGAGAGACCCAGTACTTC.

The chain uses TRBV3-1 (or the pseudogene TRBV3-2) and TRBJ2-1, with D tentatively TRBD2 (5 bases). Germline V gene data show CDR1 as LGHDT and CDR2 as YNNKEL (reference sequence). V lost 4 bases and J 9 bases, leaving 22 bases between the germline ends. The CDR3 contains 16 residues. The CDR3 here is CASSRGQPSFGSEQFF. The DNA of the CDR3 is TGTGCCAGCAGCCGCGGGCAGCCCTCGTTTGGTTCTGAGCAGTTCTTC.

The chain joins TRBV28 to TRBJ1-5, with 9 bases matching TRBD1. Germline V gene lookup returns CDR1 MDHEN and CDR2 SYDVKM. The CDR3 is 15 amino acids. V lost 2 bases to trimming and J lost 6 bases; unmatched junction nucleotides: 5. CDR3 bases: TGTGCCAGCAGTTTACCGGACAGGGGCGCTCAGCCCCAGCATTTT. It yields the protein CASSLPDRGAQPQHF.

This sequence joins TRBV5-1 and TRBJ1-6, with 7 bases lining up with TRBD1. CDR3 length equals 18 residues. Losses at the gene ends were 0 bases for V and 0 bases for J; bases not matched to a gene: 6. Germline lookup yields CDR1 SGHRS and CDR2 YFSETQ. This chain's CDR3 is CASSLGQGYISYNSPLHF. The CDR3 DNA follows: TGCGCCAGCAGCTTGGGACAGGGATACATCTCCTATAATTCACCCCTCCACTTT.

The V gene is TRBV18, the J gene TRBJ1-1, with no clear D. CDR3 length: 13 residues. Germline V gene data show CDR1 as KGHSH and CDR2 as LQKENI. V was clipped by 6 bases and J by 3 bases, with 11 bases between them. The CDR3: CASSSTEDTEAFF. As DNA, the CDR3 is TGTGCCAGCTCTTCGACCGAGGACACTGAAGCTTTCTTT.

This clone was detected once. CDR3 sequence (DNA): TGTGCCAGCAGGTTACAGGGGGCTATAGATACGCAGTATTTT. Translating it yields CASRLQGAIDTQYF. The rearrangement uses TRBV2 and TRBJ2-3; 9 bases align to TRBD1. The germline V gene has CDR1 SNHLY and CDR2 FYNNEI. J lost 5 bases, V lost 6 bases, and 6 bases had no gene match. The CDR3 loop spans 14 amino acids.

The chain employs TRBV27 and TRBJ1-6; D perhaps matches TRBD1 (5 bases). V was cut by 2 bases and J by 10 bases, with 12 bases left in between. CDR1 is MNHEY and CDR2 is SMNVEV in the germline V gene (reference sequence). This CDR3 contains 14 residues. CDR3 residues: CASSLRGERSPLHF. CDR3 nucleotides: TGTGCCAGCAGTTTACGGGGGGAAAGGTCACCCCTCCACTTT.

The chain carries TRBV18 and TRBJ1-1; 8 bases match TRBD1. This CDR3 contains 14 residues. Trimming at V came to 6 bases and at J to 5 bases, leaving 8 bases not matched to a gene. The germline V gene has CDR1 KGHSH and CDR2 LQKENI. The CDR3 here is CASSSQGDLTEAFF. The CDR3 DNA is TGTGCCAGCTCTTCACAGGGGGATCTGACTGAAGCTTTCTTT.

The chain employs TRBV4-1 and TRBJ1-4, with TRBD1 identical over 10 bases. V lost 4 bases to trimming and J lost 8 bases; unmatched junction nucleotides: 13. The CDR3 extends over 17 amino acids. Germline lookup yields CDR1 MGHRA and CDR2 YSYEKL. The CDR3 region has the DNA TGCGCCAGCAGCCGTCGAGGCTACGGACAGGGGGGCGAAAAACTGTTTTTT. As protein: CASSRRGYGQGGEKLFF.

V usage is TRBV29-1 and J usage is TRBJ2-1; 7 bases align to TRBD1. J lost 5 bases, V lost 5 bases, and 9 bases had no gene match. CDR1 and CDR2 from the germline V gene are SQVTM and ANQGSEA. This CDR3 is 14 amino acids long. This CDR3 is CSVQGQLLHNEQFF. CDR3 coding DNA: TGCAGCGTTCAGGGACAGCTACTCCACAATGAGCAGTTCTTC.

This rearrangement joins TRBV7-9 to TRBJ2-3, with 9 bases lining up with TRBD1. This CDR3 contains 15 residues. The V and J ends lost 5 bases and 3 bases, in that order; junction bases with no gene match: 6. The germline gives CDR1 SEHNR, CDR2 FQNEAQ (reference sequence). CDR3 sequence: CASSPTGGRTDTQYF. Written as DNA, the CDR3 is TGTGCCAGCAGCCCGACAGGGGGTAGGACAGATACGCAGTATTTT.

The chain has TRBV7-3 and TRBJ2-2; TRBD2 matches 7 bases. Germline trimming cut 6 bases from V and 5 bases from J; bases unmatched to any gene: 6. Germline assignment: CDR1 SGHTA and CDR2 FQGTGA. This CDR3 is 14 amino acids long. The CDR3: CASRPAGLTGELFF. In DNA, the CDR3 is TGTGCCAGCAGACCAGCGGGACTTACCGGGGAGCTGTTTTTT. The variable domain in full, completed from reference TRBV7-3 and TRBJ2-2, reads GAGVSQTPSNKVTEKGKYVELRCDPISGHTALYWYRQSLGQGPEFLIYFQGTGAADDSGLPNDRFFAVRPEGSVSTLKIQRTERGDSAVYLCASRPAGLTGELFFGEGSRLTVL.

The chain uses TRBV11-3 and TRBJ2-1; 9 bases map to TRBD2. From germline, CDR1 is SGHNT and CDR2 YENEEA. This CDR3 is built from 14 residues. V was pared by 4 bases and J by 9 bases, with 7 bases of the junction left unmatched. Written as DNA, the CDR3 is TGTGCCAGCAGCTCACGTAGCGGGGGTGGTGAGCAGTTCTTC. Translation gives CASSSRSGGGEQFF.